These 5 T cell receptor beta chains were all obtained from the same sample, sequenced in a study of technical replicates of blood from several donors. The protocol was immunoSEQ multiplex PCR, while the TCRdb copy is restricted to in-frame clones and leaves out a portion. This table holds under 85,000 clones, around nine tenths found once. The sample consisted of T cells isolated from PBMCs. These receptors were taken from a human donor in good health.

V and J are TRBV2 and TRBJ2-7; unclear D gene. Germline V lookup: CDR1 SNHLY, CDR2 FYNNEI. Trimming removed 8 bases from V and 2 bases from J, with 10 bases in between. The CDR3 is 12 residues long. The CDR3 region is CASVRETYEQYF. DNA for the CDR3: TGTGCCAGCGTGAGAGAGACCTACGAGCAGTACTTC.

The V gene is TRBV6-5, the J gene TRBJ1-1; tentatively, D is TRBD1 (5 bases). Germline V CDR1 and CDR2: MNHEY, SVGAGI. Trimming took 9 bases from V and 4 from J, leaving 15 bases between them. The CDR3 covers 13 residues. The CDR3 nucleotides are TGTGCCAGTACCTCGGGGGTGACCACTGAAGCTTTCTTT. This encodes CASTSGVTTEAFF.

The chain recombines TRBV11-2 with TRBJ2-1; 7 nucleotides match TRBD2. This CDR3 contains 13 residues. J lost 9 bases, V lost 1 base, and 3 bases had no gene match. The germline V gene encodes CDR1 SGHAT and CDR2 FQNNGV. CDR3 amino acids: CASSLAAGAEQFF. The DNA for the CDR3 is TGTGCCAGCAGCTTAGCGGCGGGAGCTGAGCAGTTCTTC. The full variable domain, completed using reference TRBV11-2 and TRBJ2-1, is EAGVAQSPRYKIIEKRQSVAFWCNPISGHATLYWYQQILGQGPKLLIQFQNNGVVDDSQLPKDRFSAERLKGVDSTLKIQPAKLEDSAVYLCASSLAAGAEQFFGPGTRLTVL.

V is TRBV19 and J is TRBJ2-3; 7 bases are a match to TRBD1. V dropped 5 bases and J dropped 7; count of bases not matched to a gene: 9. Germline V CDR1 and CDR2: LNHDA, SQIVND (reference sequence). This CDR3 is 14 amino acids long. CDR3 region: CASSAQTGSNTQYF. CDR3 coding DNA: TGTGCCAGTAGTGCCCAGACAGGGTCCAATACGCAGTATTTT. Looking up the rest from reference TRBV19 and TRBJ2-3 gives the full variable domain: DGGITQSPKYLFRKEGQNVTLSCEQNLNHDAMYWYRQDPGQGLRLIYYSQIVNDFQKGDIAEGYSVSREKKESFPLTVTSAQKNPTAFYLCASSAQTGSNTQYFGPGTRLTVL.

The V gene is TRBV6-5, the J gene TRBJ2-7; tentatively, D is TRBD1 (5 bases). The CDR3 consists of 13 residues. CDR1 MNHEY and CDR2 SVGAGI come from the germline V gene. Trimming removed 0 bases from V and 7 bases from J, with 10 bases in between. CDR3 in DNA: TGTGCCAGCAGTTACTCCCCAGGGATGGAGCAGTACTTC. As protein: CASSYSPGMEQYF.